This T cell receptor (beta chain) originates from a study of glioma-infiltrating T cells after dendritic cell vaccination. Across the whole study: Dendritic cell vaccination trial patients had either newly diagnosed or recurrent glioblastoma.

Stated time point: after dendritic cell vaccination, including at tumor progression/relapse. V shed 4 bases, J shed 4 bases, and the junction held 8 bases outside the gene matches. The CDR3 contains 15 residues. Germline V gene data show CDR1 as SGDLS and CDR2 as YYNGEE. Amplification used 60 V beta primers and 13 J beta primers. Profiling relied on immunoSEQ multiplex PCR, and the TCRdb table lists in-frame clones only, not all of them. The data contain roughly 80,000 clones, over 75% of them singletons. The genes are TRBV9 and TRBJ2-1, with 7 bases identical to TRBD1. The sample consisted of blood, taken after dendritic cell vaccination. This receptor was identified in a human donor with glioblastoma. The CDR3 DNA is TGTGCCAGCAGCTCCGGACAGGATCGGTACAATGAGCAGTTCTTC. This encodes CASSSGQDRYNEQFF.